This T cell receptor (beta chain) was identified in a study of blood T cell repertoires in COVID-19. The overall study: Sources were T cells, B-cell-depleted T cells, or PBMCs; the material itself was cDNA or gDNA.

The CDR3 is 17 residues long. V dropped 6 bases and J dropped 1 base, with 23 bases sitting between them. CDR1 and CDR2 (germline): SGHDT, YYEEEE. TCRdb's table, derived via immunoSEQ multiplex PCR, lists solely in-frame clones and lacks some. The sample includes some 380,000 clones, around 90% of them seen just once. The sequence was obtained from a woman in her thirties or forties with acute COVID-19. Material: PBMCs or T cells enriched from blood (not recorded which). The gene calls are TRBV5-6 and TRBJ2-7, with D possibly TRBD1 on 5 matching bases. CDR3 loop: CASKLGGRDDKSYEQYF. In DNA, the CDR3 is TGTGCCAGCAAACTTGGCGGCAGGGATGATAAATCCTACGAGCAGTACTTC.